This T cell receptor (beta chain) emerged from a study of blood T cell repertoires in COVID-19. About the study: Researchers got acute and convalescent COVID-19 samples from the United States, Italy and Spain. The cDNA or gDNA used as material had been derived from T cells, B-cell-depleted T cells, or PBMCs.

CDR1 SQVTM and CDR2 ANQGSEA come from the germline V gene. J was trimmed by 4 bases and V by 4 bases; bases with no gene match: 9. This CDR3 has 17 residues. As originally analysed: Amplified reference gene primers provided the basis for estimating nucleated cell counts. Clones were sequenced by immunoSEQ multiplex PCR, and TCRdb holds only the in-frame ones, with some missing. V and J calls plus clone size are reproduced from that table; the DNA served to infer D and trimming. The table lists 290,000 or so clones, 70% to 90% of them singletons. The chain employs TRBV29-1 and TRBJ2-1; 14 bases match TRBD2. Sequencing input: peripheral blood. The receptor was isolated from a man aged 45-60 years with active or convalescent COVID-19. For the CDR3, the DNA is TGCAGCGTTGTGCTCGCGACTAGCGGGAGGGGGTACAATGAGCAGTTCTTC. Residues: CSVVLATSGRGYNEQFF.